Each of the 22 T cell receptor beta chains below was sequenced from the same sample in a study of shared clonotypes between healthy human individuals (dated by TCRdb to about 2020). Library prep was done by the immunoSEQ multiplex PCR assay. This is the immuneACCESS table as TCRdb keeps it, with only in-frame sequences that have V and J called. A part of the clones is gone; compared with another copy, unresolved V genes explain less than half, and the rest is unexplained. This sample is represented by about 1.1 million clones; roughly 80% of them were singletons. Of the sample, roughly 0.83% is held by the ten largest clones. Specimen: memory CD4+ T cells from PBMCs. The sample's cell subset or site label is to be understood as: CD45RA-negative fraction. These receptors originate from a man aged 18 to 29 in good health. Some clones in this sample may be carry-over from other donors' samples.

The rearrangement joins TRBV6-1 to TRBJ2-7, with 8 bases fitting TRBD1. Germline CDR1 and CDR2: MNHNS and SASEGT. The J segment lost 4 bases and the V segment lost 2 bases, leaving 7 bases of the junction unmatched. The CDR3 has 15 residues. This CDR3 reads CASSENSRGPYEQYF. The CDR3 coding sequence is TGTGCCAGCAGTGAAAACTCCAGGGGGCCGTACGAGCAGTACTTC.

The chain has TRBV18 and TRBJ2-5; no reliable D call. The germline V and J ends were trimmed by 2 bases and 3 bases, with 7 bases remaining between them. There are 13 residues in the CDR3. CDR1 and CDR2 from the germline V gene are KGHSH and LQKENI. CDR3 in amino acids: CASSPNWKETQYF. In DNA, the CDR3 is TGTGCCAGCTCACCAAATTGGAAAGAGACCCAGTACTTC.

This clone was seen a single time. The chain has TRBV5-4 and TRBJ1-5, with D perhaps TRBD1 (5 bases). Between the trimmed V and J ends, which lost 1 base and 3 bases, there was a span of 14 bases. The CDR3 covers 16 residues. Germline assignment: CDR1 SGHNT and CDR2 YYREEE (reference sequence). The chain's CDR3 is CASSLWKQAVNQPQHF. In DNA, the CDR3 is TGTGCCAGCAGCTTGTGGAAACAGGCGGTCAATCAGCCCCAGCATTTT.

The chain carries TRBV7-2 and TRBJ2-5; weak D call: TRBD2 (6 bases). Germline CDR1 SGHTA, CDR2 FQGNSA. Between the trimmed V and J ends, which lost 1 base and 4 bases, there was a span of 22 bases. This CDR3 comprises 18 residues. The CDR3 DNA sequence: TGTGCCAGCAGCTTAGTTGGTCGGTGGACCCGGAGGGTAGAGACCCAGTACTTC. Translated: CASSLVGRWTRRVETQYF. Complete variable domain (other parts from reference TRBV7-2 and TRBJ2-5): GAGVSQSPSNKVTEKGKDVELRCDPISGHTALYWYRQSLGQGLEFLIYFQGNSAPDKSGLPSDRFSAERTGGSVSTLTIQRTQQEDSAVYLCASSLVGRWTRRVETQYFGPGTRLLVL.

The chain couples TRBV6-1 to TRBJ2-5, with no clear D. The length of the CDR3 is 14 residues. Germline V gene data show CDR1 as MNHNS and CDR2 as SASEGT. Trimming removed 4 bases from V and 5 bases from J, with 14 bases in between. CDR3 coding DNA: TGTGCCAGCAGTGCCGGAGCATTGGTGGAGACCCAGTACTTC. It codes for CASSAGALVETQYF.

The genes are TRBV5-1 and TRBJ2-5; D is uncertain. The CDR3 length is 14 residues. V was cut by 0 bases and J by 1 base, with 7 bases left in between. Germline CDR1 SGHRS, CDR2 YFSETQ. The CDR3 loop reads CASSLGWGQETQYF. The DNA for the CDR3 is TGCGCCAGCAGCTTGGGGTGGGGCCAAGAGACCCAGTACTTC.

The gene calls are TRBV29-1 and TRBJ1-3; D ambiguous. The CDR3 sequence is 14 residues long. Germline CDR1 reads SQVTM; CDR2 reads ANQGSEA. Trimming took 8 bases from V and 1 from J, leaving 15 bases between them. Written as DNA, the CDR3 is TGCAGCTCTACCGCCGGGCTTTCTGGAAACACCATATATTTT. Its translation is CSSTAGLSGNTIYF.

DNA of the CDR3: TGTGCCAGCAGCAGGGACAGCACGTACACCGGGGAGCTGTTTTTT. This gives the protein CASSRDSTYTGELFF. The rearrangement uses TRBV9 and TRBJ2-2, with 7 bases that match TRBD1. The CDR3 is 15 amino acids. The V gene end was trimmed by 4 bases and the J gene end by 3 bases; junction bases not matched to a gene: 6. The germline V gene encodes CDR1 SGDLS and CDR2 YYNGEE.

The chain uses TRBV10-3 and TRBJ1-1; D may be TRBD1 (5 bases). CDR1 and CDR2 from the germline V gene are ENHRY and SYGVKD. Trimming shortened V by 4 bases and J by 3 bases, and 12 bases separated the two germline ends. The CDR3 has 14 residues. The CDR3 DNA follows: TGTGCCATCAGTGTGGGAGGGGATCACACTGAAGCTTTCTTT. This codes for CAISVGGDHTEAFF.

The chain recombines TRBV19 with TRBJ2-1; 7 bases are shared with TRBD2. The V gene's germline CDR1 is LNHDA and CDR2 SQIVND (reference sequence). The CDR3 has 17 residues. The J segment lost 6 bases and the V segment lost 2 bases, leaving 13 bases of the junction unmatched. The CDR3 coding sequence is TGTGCCAGTAGTATACGCATCCGTGGACTAGTTCCCAATGAGCAGTTCTTC. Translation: CASSIRIRGLVPNEQFF.

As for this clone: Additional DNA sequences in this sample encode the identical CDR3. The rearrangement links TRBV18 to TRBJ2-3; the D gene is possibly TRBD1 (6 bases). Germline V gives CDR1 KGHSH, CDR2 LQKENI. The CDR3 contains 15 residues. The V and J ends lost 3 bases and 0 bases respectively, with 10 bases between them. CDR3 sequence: CASSPEQGSTDTQYF. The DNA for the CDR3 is TGTGCCAGCTCACCTGAGCAGGGGAGCACAGATACGCAGTATTTT.

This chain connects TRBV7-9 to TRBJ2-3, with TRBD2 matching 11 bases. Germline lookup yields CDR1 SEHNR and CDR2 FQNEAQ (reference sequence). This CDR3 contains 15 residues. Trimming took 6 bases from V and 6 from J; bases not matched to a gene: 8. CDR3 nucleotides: TGTGCCAGCAGTTGGACTAGCGGGCCGGGGGATACGCAGTATTTT. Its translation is CASSWTSGPGDTQYF.

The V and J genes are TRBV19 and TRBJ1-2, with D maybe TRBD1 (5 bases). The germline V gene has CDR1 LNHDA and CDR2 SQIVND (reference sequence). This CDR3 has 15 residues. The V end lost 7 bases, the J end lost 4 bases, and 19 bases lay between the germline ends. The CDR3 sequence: CASTAGTAYSYGYTF. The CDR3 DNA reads TGTGCCAGTACAGCCGGGACGGCTTATTCCTATGGCTACACCTTC. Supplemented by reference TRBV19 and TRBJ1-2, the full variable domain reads DGGITQSPKYLFRKEGQNVTLSCEQNLNHDAMYWYRQDPGQGLRLIYYSQIVNDFQKGDIAEGYSVSREKKESFPLTVTSAQKNPTAFYLCASTAGTAYSYGYTFGSGTRLTVV.

CDR3 in amino acids: CASSEAGQDTEAFF. As DNA, the CDR3 is TGTGCCAGCAGTGAAGCAGGTCAAGACACTGAAGCTTTCTTT. This chain links TRBV2 with TRBJ1-1; D uncertain. Trimming took off 0 bases at V and 3 bases at J, with 8 bases between the two ends. In germline, CDR1 is SNHLY, CDR2 FYNNEI. The CDR3 runs to 14 residues.

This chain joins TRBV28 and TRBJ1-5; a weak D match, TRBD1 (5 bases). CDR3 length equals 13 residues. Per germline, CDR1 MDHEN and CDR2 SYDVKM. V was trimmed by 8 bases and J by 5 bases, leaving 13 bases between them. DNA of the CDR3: TGTGCCAGCCATAGGGGCTTGCATCAGCCCCAGCATTTT. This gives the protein CASHRGLHQPQHF.

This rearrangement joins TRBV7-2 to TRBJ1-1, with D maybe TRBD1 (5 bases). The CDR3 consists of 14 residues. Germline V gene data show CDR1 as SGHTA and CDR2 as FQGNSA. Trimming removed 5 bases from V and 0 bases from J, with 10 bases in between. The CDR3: CASSPGRVNTEAFF. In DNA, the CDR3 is TGTGCCAGCAGCCCGGGACGGGTGAACACTGAAGCTTTCTTT.

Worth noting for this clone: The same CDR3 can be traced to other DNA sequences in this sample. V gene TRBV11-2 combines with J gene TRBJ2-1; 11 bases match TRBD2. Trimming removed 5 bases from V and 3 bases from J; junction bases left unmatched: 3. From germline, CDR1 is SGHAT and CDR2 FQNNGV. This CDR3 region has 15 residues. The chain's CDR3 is CASSRGTSGYNEQFF. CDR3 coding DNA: TGTGCCAGCAGCCGGGGGACTAGCGGCTACAATGAGCAGTTCTTC.

The CDR3 DNA is TGTGCCAGCAGCTATCAGAAGAACACTGAAGCTTTCTTT. Translated: CASSYQKNTEAFF. The chain links TRBV7-3 to TRBJ1-1; D gene uncertain. The CDR3 length is 13 residues. CDR1 and CDR2 (germline): SGHTA, FQGTGA. Trimming pared 4 bases from V and 1 base from J, leaving 7 bases between.

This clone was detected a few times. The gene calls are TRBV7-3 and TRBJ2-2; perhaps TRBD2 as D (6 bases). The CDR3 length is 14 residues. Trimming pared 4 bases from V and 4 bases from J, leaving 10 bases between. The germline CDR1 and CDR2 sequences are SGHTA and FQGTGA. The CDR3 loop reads CASSSGLVTGELFF. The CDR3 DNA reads TGTGCCAGCAGCTCGGGACTTGTCACCGGGGAGCTGTTTTTT.

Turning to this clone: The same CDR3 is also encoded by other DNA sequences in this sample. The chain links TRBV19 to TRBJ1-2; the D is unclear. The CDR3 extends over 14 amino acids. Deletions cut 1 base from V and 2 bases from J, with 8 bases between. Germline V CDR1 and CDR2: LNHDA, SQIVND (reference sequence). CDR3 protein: CASSIGAGNYGYTF. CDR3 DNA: TGTGCCAGTAGTATAGGCGCAGGCAACTATGGCTACACCTTC.

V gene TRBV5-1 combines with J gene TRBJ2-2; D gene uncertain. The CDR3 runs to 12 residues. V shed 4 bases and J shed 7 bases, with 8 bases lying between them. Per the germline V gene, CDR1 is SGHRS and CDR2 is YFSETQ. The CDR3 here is CASSREDGELFF. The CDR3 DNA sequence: TGCGCCAGCAGCAGAGAGGACGGGGAGCTGTTTTTT.

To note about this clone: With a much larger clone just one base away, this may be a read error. The CDR3 region has the DNA TGTGCCAGCAGCCCCGTGGGCTACGAGCAGTACTTC. Its protein product is CASSPVGYEQYF. The V gene is TRBV28, the J gene TRBJ2-7; the D is unclear. The germline V and J ends were trimmed by 6 bases and 3 bases, with 9 bases remaining between them. The CDR3 runs to 12 residues. Germline loops: CDR1 MDHEN, CDR2 SYDVKM.